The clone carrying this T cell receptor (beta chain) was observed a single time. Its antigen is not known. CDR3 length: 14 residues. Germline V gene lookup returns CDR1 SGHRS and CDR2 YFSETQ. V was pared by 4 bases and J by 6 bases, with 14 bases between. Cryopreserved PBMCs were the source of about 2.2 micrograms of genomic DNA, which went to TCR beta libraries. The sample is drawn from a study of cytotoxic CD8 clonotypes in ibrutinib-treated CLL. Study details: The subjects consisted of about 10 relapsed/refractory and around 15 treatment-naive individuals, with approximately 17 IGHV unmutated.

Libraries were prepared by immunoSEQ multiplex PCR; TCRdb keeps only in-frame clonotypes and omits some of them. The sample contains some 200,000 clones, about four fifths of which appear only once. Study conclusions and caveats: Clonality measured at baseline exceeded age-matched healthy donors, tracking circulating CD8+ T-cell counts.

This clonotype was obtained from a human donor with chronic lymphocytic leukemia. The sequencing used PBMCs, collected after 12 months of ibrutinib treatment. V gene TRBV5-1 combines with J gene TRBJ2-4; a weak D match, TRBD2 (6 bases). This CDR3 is CASSPLQEGNIQYF. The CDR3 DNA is TGCGCCAGCAGCCCCCTCCAGGAGGGAAACATTCAGTACTTC.